Below, one TCR beta chain is given with its context. These data come from a study of shared clonotypes between healthy human individuals. Running of the assay took place at deep level. Per sorted-subset replicate PCR, input was about 180 ng DNA, representing roughly 28,000 T cell genomes. Profiled with immunoSEQ multiplex PCR; TCRdb holds only in-frame clones, not every one. The sample lists more than 2 million clones; 90% to 97% were seen once. The germline gives CDR1 MNHEY, CDR2 SVGAGI. This CDR3 comprises 15 residues. V dropped 2 bases and J dropped 4 bases, with 9 bases sitting between them. This receptor was taken from a man aged 18 to 29 in good health. This chain uses TRBV6-5 with TRBJ1-6; no clear D. The sample was naive CD4+ T cells sorted from blood. The subset denotes: CD45RA+ positively selected. CDR3: CASSYDGPYNSPLHF. In DNA, the CDR3 is TGTGCCAGCAGTTACGACGGCCCTTATAATTCACCCCTCCACTTT.